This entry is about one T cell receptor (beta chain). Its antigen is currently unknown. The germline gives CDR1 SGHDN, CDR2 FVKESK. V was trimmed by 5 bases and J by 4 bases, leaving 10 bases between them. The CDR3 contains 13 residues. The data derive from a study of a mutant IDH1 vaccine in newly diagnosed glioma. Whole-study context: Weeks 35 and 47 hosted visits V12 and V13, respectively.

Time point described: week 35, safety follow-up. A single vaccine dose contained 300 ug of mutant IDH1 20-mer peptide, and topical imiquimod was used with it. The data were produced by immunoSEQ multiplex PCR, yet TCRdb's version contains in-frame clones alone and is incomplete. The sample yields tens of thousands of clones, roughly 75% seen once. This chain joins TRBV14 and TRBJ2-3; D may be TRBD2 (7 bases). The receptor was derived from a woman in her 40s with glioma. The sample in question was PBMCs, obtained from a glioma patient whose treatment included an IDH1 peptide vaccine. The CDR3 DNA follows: TGTGCCAGCAGCTGGGGGGGGCCAGATACGCAGTATTTT. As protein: CASSWGGPDTQYF.